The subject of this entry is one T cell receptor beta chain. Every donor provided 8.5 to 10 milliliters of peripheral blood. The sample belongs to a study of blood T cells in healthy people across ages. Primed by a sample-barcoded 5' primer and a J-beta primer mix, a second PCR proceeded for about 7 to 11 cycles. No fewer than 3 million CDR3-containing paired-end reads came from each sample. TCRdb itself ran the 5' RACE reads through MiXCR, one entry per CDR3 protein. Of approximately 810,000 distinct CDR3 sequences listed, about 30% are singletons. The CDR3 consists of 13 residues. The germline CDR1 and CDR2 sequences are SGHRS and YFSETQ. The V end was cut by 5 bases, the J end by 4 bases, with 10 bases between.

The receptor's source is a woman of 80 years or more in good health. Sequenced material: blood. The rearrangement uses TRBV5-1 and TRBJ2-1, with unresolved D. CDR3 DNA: TGCGCCAGCAGACCAGACGGTTACAATGAGCAGTTCTTC. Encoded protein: CASRPDGYNEQFF. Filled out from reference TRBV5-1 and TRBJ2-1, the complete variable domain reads KAGVTQTPRYLIKTRGQQVTLSCSPISGHRSVSWYQQTPGQGLQFLFEYFSETQRNKGNFPGRFSGRQFSNSRSEMNVSTLELGDSALYLCASRPDGYNEQFFGPGTRLTVL.